Sequencing of this TCR beta chain was carried out in a study of graft-versus-host responses after intestinal transplantation. A note on this clone: The target antigen is unknown.

Only in-frame clones appear in the TCRdb table, and some are missing; sequencing was by immunoSEQ multiplex PCR. The top ten hold roughly 0.37% of the sample, which has some 90,000 clones, 85% to 95% seen once. Trimming left V 0 bases short and J 5 bases short, with 8 bases between. Germline V gene sequence: CDR1 SGDLS, CDR2 YYNGEE. CDR3 length: 13 amino acids. Sequenced material: unstimulated CD8+ T cells sorted from spleen or lymph node cells, taken before transplant. The TCR originated in a human donor who was the organ donor for an intestinal transplant. The chain carries TRBV9 and TRBJ1-1; no definite D call. This chain's CDR3 is CASSVGAGTEAFF. The CDR3 DNA is TGTGCCAGCAGCGTAGGGGCTGGGACTGAAGCTTTCTTT.